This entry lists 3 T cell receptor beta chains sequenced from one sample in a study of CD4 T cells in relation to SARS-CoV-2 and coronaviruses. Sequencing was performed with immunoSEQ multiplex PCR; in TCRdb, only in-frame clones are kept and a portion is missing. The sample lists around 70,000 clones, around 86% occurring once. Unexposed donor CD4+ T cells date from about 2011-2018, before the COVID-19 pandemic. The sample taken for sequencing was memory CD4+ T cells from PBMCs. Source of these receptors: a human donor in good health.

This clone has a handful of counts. The CDR3 sequence is CASSSPTWTGDYGYTF. The CDR3 coding sequence is TGTGCCAGCAGTTCTCCTACTTGGACAGGGGACTATGGCTACACCTTC. The chain uses TRBV28 and TRBJ1-2; 9 bases are shared with TRBD1. The V and J ends lost 4 bases and 3 bases, in that order; junction bases with no gene match: 9. Germline loops: CDR1 MDHEN, CDR2 SYDVKM. The CDR3 runs 16 residues.

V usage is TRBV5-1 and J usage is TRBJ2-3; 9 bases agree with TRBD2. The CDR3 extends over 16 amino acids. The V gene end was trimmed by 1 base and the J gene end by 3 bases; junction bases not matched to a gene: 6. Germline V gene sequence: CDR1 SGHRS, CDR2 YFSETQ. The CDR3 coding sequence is TGCGCCAGCAGCTTGTTAGCGGGAGAGGGTACAGATACGCAGTATTTT. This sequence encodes CASSLLAGEGTDTQYF.

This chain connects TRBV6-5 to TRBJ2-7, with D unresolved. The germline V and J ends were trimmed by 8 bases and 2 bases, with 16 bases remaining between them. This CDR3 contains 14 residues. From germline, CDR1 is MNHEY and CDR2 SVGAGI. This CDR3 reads CASAVGRYAYEQYF. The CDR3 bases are TGTGCCAGCGCTGTAGGAAGGTACGCCTACGAGCAGTACTTC.